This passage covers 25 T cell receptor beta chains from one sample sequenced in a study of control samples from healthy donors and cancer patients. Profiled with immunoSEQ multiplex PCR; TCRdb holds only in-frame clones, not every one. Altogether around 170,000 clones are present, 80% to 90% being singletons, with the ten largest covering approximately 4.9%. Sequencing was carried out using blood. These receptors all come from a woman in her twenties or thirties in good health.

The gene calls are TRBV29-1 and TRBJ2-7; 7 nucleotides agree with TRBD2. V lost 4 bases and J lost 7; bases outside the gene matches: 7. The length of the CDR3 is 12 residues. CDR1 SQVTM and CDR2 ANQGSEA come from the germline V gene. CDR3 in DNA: TGCAGCGTTGTGGGAGGGGCGGGAGAGCAGTACTTC. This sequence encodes CSVVGGAGEQYF.

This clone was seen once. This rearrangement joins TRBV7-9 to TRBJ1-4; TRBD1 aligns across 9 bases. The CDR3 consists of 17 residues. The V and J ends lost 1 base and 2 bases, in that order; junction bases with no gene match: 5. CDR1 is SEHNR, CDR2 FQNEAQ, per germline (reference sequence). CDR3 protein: CASSLGTGGLTNEKLFF. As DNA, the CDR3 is TGTGCCAGCAGCTTAGGTACAGGGGGCCTGACTAATGAAAAACTGTTTTTT. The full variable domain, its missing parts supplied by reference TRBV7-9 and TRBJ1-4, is DTGVSQNPRHKITKRGQNVTFRCDPISEHNRLYWYRQTLGQGPEFLTYFQNEAQLEKSRLLSDRFSAERPKGSFSTLEIQRTEQGDSAMYLCASSLGTGGLTNEKLFFGSGTQLSVL.

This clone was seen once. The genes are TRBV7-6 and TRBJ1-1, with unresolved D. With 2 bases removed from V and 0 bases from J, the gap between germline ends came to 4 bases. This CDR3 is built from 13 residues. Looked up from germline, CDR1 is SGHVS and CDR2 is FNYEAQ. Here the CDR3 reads CASSLFMNTEAFF. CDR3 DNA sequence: TGTGCCAGCAGCTTATTTATGAACACTGAAGCTTTCTTT.

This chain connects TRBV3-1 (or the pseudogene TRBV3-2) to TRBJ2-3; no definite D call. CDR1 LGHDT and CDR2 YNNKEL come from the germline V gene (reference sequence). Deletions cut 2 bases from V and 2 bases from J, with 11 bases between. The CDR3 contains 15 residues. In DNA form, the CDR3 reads TGTGCCAGCAGCCAAAACCCCACTTACACAGATACGCAGTATTTT. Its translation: CASSQNPTYTDTQYF.

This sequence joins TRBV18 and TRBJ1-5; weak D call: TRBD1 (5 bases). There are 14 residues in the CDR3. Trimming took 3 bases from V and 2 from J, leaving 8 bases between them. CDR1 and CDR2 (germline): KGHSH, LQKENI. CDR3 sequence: CASSPGDGNQPQHF. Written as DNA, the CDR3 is TGTGCCAGCTCACCGGGGGATGGCAATCAGCCCCAGCATTTT.

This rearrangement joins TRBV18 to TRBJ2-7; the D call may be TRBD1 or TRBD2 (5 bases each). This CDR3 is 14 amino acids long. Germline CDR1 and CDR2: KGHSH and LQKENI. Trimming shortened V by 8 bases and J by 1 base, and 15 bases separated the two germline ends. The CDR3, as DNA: TGTGCCAGCCAAAACGTGGGGGTTTCCTACGAGCAGTACTTC. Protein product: CASQNVGVSYEQYF.

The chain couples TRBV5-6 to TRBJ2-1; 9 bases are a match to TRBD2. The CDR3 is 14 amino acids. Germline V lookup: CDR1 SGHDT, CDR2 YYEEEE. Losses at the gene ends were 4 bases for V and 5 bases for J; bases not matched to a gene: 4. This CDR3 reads CASSRTSANNEQFF. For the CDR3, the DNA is TGTGCCAGCAGCCGGACTAGCGCTAACAATGAGCAGTTCTTC. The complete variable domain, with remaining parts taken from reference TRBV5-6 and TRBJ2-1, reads DAGVTQSPTHLIKTRGQQVTLRCSPKSGHDTVSWYQQALGQGPQFIFQYYEEEERQRGNFPDRFSGHQFPNYSSELNVNALLLGDSALYLCASSRTSANNEQFFGPGTRLTVL.

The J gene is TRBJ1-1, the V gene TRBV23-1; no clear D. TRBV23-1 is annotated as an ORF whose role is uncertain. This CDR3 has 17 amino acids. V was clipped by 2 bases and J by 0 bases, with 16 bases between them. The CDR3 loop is CASSQRGEGPLNTEAFF. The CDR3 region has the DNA TGCGCCAGCAGTCAAAGAGGTGAGGGTCCCTTGAACACTGAAGCTTTCTTT.

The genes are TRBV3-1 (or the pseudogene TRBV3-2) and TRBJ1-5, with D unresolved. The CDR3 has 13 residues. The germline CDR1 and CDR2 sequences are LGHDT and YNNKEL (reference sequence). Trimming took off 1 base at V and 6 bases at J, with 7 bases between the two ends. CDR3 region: CASSQAKGQPQHF. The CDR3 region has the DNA TGTGCCAGCAGCCAAGCGAAGGGTCAGCCCCAGCATTTT.

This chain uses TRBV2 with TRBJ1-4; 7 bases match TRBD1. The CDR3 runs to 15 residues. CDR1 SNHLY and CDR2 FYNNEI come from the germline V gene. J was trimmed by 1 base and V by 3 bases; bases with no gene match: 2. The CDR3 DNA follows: TGTGCCAGCAGTGACAGGGGGTTAACTAATGAAAAACTGTTTTTT. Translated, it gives CASSDRGLTNEKLFF.

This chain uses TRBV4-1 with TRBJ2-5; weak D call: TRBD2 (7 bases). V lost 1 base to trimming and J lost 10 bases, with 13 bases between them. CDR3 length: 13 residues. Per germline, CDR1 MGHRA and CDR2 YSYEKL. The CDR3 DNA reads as TGCGCCAGCAGCCAAGCGTCGGGGGGCGGCCAGTACTTC. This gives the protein CASSQASGGGQYF.

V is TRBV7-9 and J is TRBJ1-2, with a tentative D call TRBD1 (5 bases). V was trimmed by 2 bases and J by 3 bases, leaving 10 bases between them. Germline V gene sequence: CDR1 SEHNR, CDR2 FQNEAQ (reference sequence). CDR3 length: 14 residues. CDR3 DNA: TGTGCCAGCAGCTTAAGGGGTCCGGACTATGGCTACACCTTC. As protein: CASSLRGPDYGYTF.

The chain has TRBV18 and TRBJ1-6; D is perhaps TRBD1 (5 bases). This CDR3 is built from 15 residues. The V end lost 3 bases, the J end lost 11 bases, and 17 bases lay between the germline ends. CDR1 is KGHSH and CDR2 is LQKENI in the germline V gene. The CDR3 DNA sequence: TGTGCCAGCTCACCCGATGGGACGGGGAAAGCACCCCTCCACTTT. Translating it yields CASSPDGTGKAPLHF.

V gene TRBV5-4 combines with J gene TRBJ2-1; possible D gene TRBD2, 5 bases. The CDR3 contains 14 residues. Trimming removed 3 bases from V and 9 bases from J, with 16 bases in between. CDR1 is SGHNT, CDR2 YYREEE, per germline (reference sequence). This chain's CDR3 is CASSSPYGESEQFF. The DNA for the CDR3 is TGTGCCAGCAGCTCCCCGTACGGGGAGAGTGAGCAGTTCTTC.

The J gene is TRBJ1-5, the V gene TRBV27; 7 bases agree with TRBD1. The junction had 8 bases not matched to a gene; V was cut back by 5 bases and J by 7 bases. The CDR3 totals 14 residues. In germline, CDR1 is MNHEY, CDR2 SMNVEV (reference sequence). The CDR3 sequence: CASSPQGLKQPQHF. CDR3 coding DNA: TGTGCCAGCAGTCCACAGGGGTTAAAGCAGCCCCAGCATTTT.

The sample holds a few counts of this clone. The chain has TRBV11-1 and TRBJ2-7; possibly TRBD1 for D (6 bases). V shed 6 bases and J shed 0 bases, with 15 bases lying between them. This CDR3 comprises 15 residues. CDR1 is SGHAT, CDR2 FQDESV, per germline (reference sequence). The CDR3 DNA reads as TGTGCCAGCAGTTTTCTAGGACAGAGCTCCTACGAGCAGTACTTC. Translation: CASSFLGQSSYEQYF.

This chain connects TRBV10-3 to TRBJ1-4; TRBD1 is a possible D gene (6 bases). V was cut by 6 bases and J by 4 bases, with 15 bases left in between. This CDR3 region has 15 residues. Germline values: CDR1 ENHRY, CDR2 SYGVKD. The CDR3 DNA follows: TGTGCCATCAGCGCTCAAAGGGGGGTTAATGAAAAACTGTTTTTT. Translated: CAISAQRGVNEKLFF.

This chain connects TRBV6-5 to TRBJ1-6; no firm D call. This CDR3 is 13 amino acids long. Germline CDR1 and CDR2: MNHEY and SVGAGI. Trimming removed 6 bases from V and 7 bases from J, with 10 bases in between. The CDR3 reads CASREDGNSPLHF. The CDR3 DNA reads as TGTGCCAGCAGGGAGGACGGGAATTCACCCCTCCACTTT.

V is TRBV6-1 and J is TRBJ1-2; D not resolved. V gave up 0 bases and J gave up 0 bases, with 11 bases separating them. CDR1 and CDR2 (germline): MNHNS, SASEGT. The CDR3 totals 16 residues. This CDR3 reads CASSEAPRYTNYGYTF. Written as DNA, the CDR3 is TGTGCCAGCAGTGAAGCCCCCCGATACACTAACTATGGCTACACCTTC.

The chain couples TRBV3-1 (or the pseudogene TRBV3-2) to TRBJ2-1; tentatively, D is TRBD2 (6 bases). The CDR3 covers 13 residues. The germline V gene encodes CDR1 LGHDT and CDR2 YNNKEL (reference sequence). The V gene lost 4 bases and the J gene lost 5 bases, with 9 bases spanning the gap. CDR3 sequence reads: CASSRRTNNEQFF. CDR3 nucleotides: TGTGCCAGCAGCCGTCGGACTAACAATGAGCAGTTCTTC.

CDR3 nucleotide sequence: TGTGCCAGCAGTTTATCTTCGGGTCCTCGAGGCTACACCTTC. Its translation is CASSLSSGPRGYTF. The V gene is TRBV28, the J gene TRBJ1-2; D remains unclear. Trimming cost V 1 base and J 8 bases, with 14 bases left between them. Germline-derived CDR1 and CDR2 are MDHEN and SYDVKM. CDR3 length: 14 residues.

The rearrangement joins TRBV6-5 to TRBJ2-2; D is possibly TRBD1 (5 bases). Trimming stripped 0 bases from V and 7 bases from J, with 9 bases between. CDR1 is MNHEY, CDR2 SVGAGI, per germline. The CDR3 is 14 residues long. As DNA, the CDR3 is TGTGCCAGCAGTTACTCGAACCAGGGCGGGGAGCTGTTTTTT. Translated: CASSYSNQGGELFF.

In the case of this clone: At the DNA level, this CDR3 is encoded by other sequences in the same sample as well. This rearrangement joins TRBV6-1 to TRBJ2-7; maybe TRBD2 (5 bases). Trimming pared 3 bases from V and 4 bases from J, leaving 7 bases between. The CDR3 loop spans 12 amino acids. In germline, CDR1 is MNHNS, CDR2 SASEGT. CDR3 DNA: TGTGCCAGCAGTGAGCGAGGGTACGAGCAGTACGTC. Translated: CASSERGYEQYV.

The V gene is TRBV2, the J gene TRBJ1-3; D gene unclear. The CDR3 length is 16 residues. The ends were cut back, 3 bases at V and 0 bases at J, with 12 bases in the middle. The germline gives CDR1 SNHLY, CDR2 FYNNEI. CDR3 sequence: CASSDGRANSGNTIYF. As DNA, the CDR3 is TGTGCCAGCAGTGATGGGCGGGCCAACTCTGGAAACACCATATATTTT.

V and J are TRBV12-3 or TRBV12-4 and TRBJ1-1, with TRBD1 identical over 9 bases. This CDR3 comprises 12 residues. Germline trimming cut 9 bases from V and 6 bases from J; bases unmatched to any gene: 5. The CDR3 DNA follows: TGTGCCAGTTCGGGACAGGGCGCTGAAGCTTTCTTT. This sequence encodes CASSGQGAEAFF.